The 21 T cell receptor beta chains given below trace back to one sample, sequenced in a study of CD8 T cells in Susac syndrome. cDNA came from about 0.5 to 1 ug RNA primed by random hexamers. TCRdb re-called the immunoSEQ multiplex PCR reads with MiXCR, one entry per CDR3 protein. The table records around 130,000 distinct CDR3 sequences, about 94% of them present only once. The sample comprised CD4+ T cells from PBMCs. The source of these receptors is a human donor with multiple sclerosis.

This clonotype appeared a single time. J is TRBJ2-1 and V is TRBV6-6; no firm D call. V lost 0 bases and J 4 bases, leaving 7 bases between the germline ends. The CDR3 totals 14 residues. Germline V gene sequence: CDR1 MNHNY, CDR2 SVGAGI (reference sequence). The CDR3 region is CASSYSGPYNEQFF. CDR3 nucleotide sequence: TGTGCCAGCAGTTACTCGGGCCCATACAATGAGCAGTTCTTC.

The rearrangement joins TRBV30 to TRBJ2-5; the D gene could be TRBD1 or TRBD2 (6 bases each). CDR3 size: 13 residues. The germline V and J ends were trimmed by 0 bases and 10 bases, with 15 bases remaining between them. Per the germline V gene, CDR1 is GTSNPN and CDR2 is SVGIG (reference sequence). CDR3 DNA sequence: TGTGCCTGGAGTGTACGGGAGAGGGGGGACCAGTACTTC. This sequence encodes CAWSVRERGDQYF.

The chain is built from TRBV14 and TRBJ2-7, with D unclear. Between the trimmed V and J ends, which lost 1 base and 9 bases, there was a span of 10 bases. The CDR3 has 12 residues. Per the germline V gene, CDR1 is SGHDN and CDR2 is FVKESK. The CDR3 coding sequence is TGTGCCAGCAGCCAAGTAGAGGTTCGGCAGTACTTC. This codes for CASSQVEVRQYF.

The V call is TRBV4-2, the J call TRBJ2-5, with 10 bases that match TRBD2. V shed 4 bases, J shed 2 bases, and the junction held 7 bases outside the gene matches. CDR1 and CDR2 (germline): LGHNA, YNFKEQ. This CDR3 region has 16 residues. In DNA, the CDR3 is TGTGCCAGCAGCCCGGGACTAGCGAGAATACAAGAGACCCAGTACTTC. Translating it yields CASSPGLARIQETQYF.

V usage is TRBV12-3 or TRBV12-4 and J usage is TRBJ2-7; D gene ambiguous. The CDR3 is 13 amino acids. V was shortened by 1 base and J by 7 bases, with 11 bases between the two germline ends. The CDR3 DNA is TGTGCCAGCAGTTTAGGCAGGATGGGAGAGCAGTACTTC. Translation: CASSLGRMGEQYF.

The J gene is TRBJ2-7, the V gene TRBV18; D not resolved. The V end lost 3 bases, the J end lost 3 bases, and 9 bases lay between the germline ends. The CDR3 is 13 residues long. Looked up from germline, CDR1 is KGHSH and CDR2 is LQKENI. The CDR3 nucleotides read TGTGCCAGCTCACCGCCCTCAGGCTACGAGCAGTACTTC. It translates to CASSPPSGYEQYF. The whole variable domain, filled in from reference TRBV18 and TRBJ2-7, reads NAGVMQNPRHLVRRRGQEARLRCSPMKGHSHVYWYRQLPEEGLKFMVYLQKENIIDESGMPKERFSAEFPKEGPSILRIQQVVRGDSAAYFCASSPPSGYEQYFGPGTRLTVT.

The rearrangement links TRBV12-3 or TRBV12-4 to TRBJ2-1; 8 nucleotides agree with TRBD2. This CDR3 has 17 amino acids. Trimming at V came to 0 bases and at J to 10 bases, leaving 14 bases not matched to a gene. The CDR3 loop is CASSLALIGTRWGEQFF. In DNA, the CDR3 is TGTGCCAGCAGTTTAGCGCTAATAGGGACTAGATGGGGGGAGCAGTTCTTC.

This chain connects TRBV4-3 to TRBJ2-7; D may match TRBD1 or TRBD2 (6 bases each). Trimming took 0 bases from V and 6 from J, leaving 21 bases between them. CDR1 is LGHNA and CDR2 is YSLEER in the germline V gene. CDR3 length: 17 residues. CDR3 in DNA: TGCGCCAGCAGCCAAGATCTAAGGGGGGCCCTTTTTTCCGAGCAGTACTTC. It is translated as CASSQDLRGALFSEQYF.

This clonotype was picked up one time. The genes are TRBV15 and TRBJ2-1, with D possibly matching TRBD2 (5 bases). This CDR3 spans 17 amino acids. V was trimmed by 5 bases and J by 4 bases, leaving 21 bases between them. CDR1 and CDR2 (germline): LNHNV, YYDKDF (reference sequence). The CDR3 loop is CATSPNPGLLIYNEQFF. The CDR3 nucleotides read TGTGCCACCAGCCCTAATCCCGGACTTCTAATATACAATGAGCAGTTCTTC.

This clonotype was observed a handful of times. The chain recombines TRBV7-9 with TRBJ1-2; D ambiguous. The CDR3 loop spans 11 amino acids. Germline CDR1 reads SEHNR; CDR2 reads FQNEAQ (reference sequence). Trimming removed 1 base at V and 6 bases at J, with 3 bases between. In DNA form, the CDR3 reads TGTGCCAGCAGCTTAGGTGATGGCTACACCTTC. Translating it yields CASSLGDGYTF. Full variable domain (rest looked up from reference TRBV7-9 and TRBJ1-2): DTGVSQNPRHKITKRGQNVTFRCDPISEHNRLYWYRQTLGQGPEFLTYFQNEAQLEKSRLLSDRFSAERPKGSFSTLEIQRTEQGDSAMYLCASSLGDGYTFGSGTRLTVV.

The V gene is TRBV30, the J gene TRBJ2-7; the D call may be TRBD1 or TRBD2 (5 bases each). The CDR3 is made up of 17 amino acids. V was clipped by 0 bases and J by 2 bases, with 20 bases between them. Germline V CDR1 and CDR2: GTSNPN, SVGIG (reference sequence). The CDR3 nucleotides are TGTGCCTGGAGTGTCCGGACCTCCGGGGCCCGCACCTACGAGCAGTACTTC. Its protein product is CAWSVRTSGARTYEQYF.

DNA of the CDR3: TGCAGTGCTAGTGCTAGTTCGGCAGGTGGCTACACCTTC. This translates into CSASASSAGGYTF. V usage is TRBV20-1 and J usage is TRBJ1-2, with D uncertain. This CDR3 has 13 residues. The V and J ends lost 3 bases and 7 bases respectively, with 15 bases between them. Germline V gives CDR1 DFQATT, CDR2 SNEGSKA (reference sequence).

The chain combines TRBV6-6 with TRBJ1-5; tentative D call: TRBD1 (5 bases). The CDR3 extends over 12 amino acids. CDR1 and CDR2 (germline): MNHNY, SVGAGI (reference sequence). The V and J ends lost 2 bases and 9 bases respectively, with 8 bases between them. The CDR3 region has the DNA TGTGCCAGCAGTTACAGGGGTGGGCCCCAGCATTTT. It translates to CASSYRGGPQHF.

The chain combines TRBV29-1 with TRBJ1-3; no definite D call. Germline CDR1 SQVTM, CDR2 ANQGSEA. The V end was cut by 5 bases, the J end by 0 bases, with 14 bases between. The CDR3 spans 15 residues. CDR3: CSVIWALSSGNTIYF. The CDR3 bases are TGCAGCGTTATTTGGGCACTCAGCTCTGGAAACACCATATATTTT.

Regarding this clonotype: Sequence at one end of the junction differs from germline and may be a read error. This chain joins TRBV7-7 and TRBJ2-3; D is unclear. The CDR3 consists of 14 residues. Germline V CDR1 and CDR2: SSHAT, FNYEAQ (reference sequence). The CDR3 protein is CASSFDPSTDTQYF. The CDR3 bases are TGTGCTAGCAGCTTCGACCCCAGCACAGATACGCAGTATTTT.

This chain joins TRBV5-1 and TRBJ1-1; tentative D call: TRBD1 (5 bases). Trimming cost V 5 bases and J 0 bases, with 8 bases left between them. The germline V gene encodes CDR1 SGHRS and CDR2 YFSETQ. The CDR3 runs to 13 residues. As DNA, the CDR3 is TGCGCCAGCAGACAGGCAGTGAACACTGAAGCTTTCTTT. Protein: CASRQAVNTEAFF.

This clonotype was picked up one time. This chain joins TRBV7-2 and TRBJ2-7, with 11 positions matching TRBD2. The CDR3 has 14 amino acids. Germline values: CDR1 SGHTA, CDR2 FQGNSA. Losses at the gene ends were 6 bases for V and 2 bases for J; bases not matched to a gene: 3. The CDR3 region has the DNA TGTGCCAGCAGACTTAGCGGGGGGGCCTACGAGCAGTACTTC. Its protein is CASRLSGGAYEQYF.

The CDR3 spells CASSLASVRGYQYF. The DNA for the CDR3 is TGTGCCAGCAGTTTAGCGAGCGTTAGGGGGTATCAGTACTTC. This chain joins TRBV12-3 or TRBV12-4 and TRBJ2-4; possibly TRBD1 for D (6 bases). V was clipped by 0 bases and J by 12 bases, with 15 bases between them. CDR3 length equals 14 residues.

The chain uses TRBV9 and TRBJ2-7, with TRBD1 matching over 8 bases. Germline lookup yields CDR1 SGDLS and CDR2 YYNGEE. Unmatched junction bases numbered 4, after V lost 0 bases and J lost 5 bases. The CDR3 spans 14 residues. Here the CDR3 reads CASSVGTGPDEQYF. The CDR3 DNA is TGTGCCAGCAGCGTAGGGACAGGGCCGGACGAGCAGTACTTC.

CDR3 coding DNA: TGCGCCAGCAGCGGTAACTCCTACAATGAGCAGTTCTTC. This translates into CASSGNSYNEQFF. The rearrangement uses TRBV5-1 and TRBJ2-1; D unclear. The V gene lost 4 bases and the J gene lost 0 bases, with 5 bases spanning the gap. CDR1 is SGHRS and CDR2 is YFSETQ in the germline V gene. The CDR3 spans 13 residues.

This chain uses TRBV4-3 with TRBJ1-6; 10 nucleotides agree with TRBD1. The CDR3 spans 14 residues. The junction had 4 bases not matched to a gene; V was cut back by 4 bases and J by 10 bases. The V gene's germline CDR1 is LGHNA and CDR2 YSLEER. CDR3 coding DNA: TGCGCCAGCAGCCGTGGGACAGGGGACTCACCCCTCCACTTT. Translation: CASSRGTGDSPLHF.